This TCR beta chain was sequenced in a study of cytomegalovirus exposure and HLA in healthy donors. Germline assignment: CDR1 SGHVS and CDR2 FNYEAQ. The CDR3 covers 15 residues. V lost 5 bases and J lost 3; bases outside the gene matches: 6. The protocol was immunoSEQ multiplex PCR, while the TCRdb copy is restricted to in-frame clones and leaves out a portion. The sample has approximately 60,000 clones, under 95% seen once; the top ten hold about 1.2%. This TCR came from a woman aged 18-29 years in good health and CMV-seronegative. The chain couples TRBV7-6 to TRBJ1-5; 8 bases are shared with TRBD1. Sequenced: PBMCs. CDR3 nucleotide sequence: TGTGCCAGCAGCGCACAGGGGGTTCCCAATCAGCCCCAGCATTTT. Amino acid sequence: CASSAQGVPNQPQHF.